These 4 T cell receptor beta chains came from one sample sequenced in a study of blood T cells in healthy people across ages. A second PCR, run for roughly 7 to 12 cycles, used a sample-barcoded 5' primer plus a J-beta primer mix. TCRdb called the 5' RACE reads again in MiXCR, with one record for every CDR3 protein. This table has over 1.5 million distinct CDR3 sequences, 49% appearing once. The sequencing input was blood. Receptors were obtained from a woman between 35 and 50 years old in good health.

The genes are TRBV19 and TRBJ2-1, with D unresolved. Deletions cut 3 bases from V and 4 bases from J, with 13 bases between. The CDR3 is 15 amino acids. Germline V gives CDR1 LNHDA, CDR2 SQIVND (reference sequence). In DNA, the CDR3 is TGTGCCAGTAGTATTTTAGACATGAAGTACAATGAGCAGTTCTTC. It yields the protein CASSILDMKYNEQFF.

V is TRBV12-3 or TRBV12-4 and J is TRBJ2-1; 9 nucleotides agree with TRBD1. The CDR3 sequence is 15 residues long. The junction had 8 bases not matched to a gene; V was cut back by 6 bases and J by 5 bases. CDR3: CASSRRTGANNEQFF. DNA for the CDR3: TGTGCCAGCAGCCGGAGGACAGGGGCGAACAATGAGCAGTTCTTC.

This chain links TRBV7-8 with TRBJ2-5, with D unresolved. Germline-derived CDR1 and CDR2 are SGHVS and FQNEAQ. The V end lost 4 bases, the J end lost 2 bases, and 14 bases lay between the germline ends. This CDR3 is built from 15 residues. The CDR3 DNA reads TGTGCCAGCAGCTCCCCGAGGACGGCACAAGAGACCCAGTACTTC. It codes for CASSSPRTAQETQYF.

The sample holds many counts of this clonotype. At one end the junction does not follow the germline gene, possibly because of a read error. J is TRBJ2-1 and V is TRBV3-1; the D is unclear. Germline CDR1 and CDR2: LGHDT and YNNKEL (reference sequence). This CDR3 contains 12 residues. CDR3 DNA sequence: TGCGCCAGCAGCCAAGTTTACAATGAGCAGTTCTTC. Protein sequence: CASSQVYNEQFF.